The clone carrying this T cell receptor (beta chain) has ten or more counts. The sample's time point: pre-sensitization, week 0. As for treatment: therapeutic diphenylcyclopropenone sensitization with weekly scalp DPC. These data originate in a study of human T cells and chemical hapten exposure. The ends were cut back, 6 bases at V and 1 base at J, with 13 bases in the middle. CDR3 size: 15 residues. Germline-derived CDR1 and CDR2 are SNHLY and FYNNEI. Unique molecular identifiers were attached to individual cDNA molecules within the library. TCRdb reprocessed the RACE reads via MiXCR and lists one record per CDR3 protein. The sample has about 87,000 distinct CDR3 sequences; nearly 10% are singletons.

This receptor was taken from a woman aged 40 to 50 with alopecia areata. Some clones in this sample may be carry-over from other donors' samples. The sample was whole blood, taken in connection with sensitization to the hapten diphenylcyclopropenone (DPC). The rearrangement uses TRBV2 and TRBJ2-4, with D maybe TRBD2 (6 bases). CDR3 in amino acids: CASSGGPYAKNIQYF. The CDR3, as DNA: TGTGCCAGCAGCGGAGGGCCCTACGCCAAAAACATTCAGTACTTC. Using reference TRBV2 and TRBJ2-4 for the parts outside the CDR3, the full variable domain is EPEVTQTPSHQVTQMGQEVILRCVPISNHLYFYWYRQILGQKVEFLVSFYNNEISEKSEIFDDQFSVERPDGSNFTLKIRSTKLEDSAMYFCASSGGPYAKNIQYFGAGTRLSVL.